This T cell receptor beta chain was found in a study of blood T cell repertoires in COVID-19. Study as a whole: COVID-19 samples from acute and convalescent phases originated in the United States, Italy and Spain.

Libraries were prepared by immunoSEQ multiplex PCR; TCRdb keeps only in-frame clonotypes and omits some of them. The sample has about 160,000 clones, almost 85% seen once. J was trimmed by 2 bases and V by 0 bases; bases with no gene match: 2. This CDR3 has 15 amino acids. Germline CDR1 and CDR2: SGDLS and YYNGEE. This clonotype was sampled from a human donor with acute or convalescent COVID-19. The donor label of this sample is uncertain. Material: peripheral blood. V is TRBV9 and J is TRBJ2-3, with 8 bases matching TRBD2. The chain's CDR3 is CASSVGGGITDTQYF. In DNA form, the CDR3 reads TGTGCCAGCAGCGTAGGCGGGGGGATCACAGATACGCAGTATTTT. The entire variable domain, with the rest obtained from reference TRBV9 and TRBJ2-3, is as follows: DSGVTQTPKHLITATGQRVTLRCSPRSGDLSVYWYQQSLDQGLQFLIQYYNGEERAKGNILERFSAQQFPDLHSELNLSSLELGDSALYFCASSVGGGITDTQYFGPGTRLTVL.